This T cell receptor (beta chain) derives from a study of response to subunit inactivated influenza vaccine. TCRdb reprocessed the RT-PCR reads with MiXCR, giving one entry per CDR3 protein. The sample lists 540,000 or so distinct CDR3 sequences; 10% to 15% were seen once. As regards this clonotype: Its antigen is not identified.

The germline V gene encodes CDR1 SNHLY and CDR2 FYNNEI. V lost 4 bases and J 3 bases, leaving 16 bases between the germline ends. The CDR3 loop spans 15 amino acids. Whole-study results and caveats: The authors suggested that every seasonal influenza vaccination recruits few new T cells.

The clonotype was recovered from a man aged 45-60 years who received an inactivated influenza vaccine. The chain employs TRBV2 and TRBJ2-7, with D possibly matching TRBD1 (6 bases). The starting material was PBMCs from blood, obtained roughly 6 weeks after vaccination. The CDR3 sequence: CASSAEGQGHYEQYF. CDR3 bases: TGTGCCAGCAGTGCAGAGGGGCAGGGACACTACGAGCAGTACTTC.